The present T cell receptor beta chain was sequenced within a study of blood T cell repertoires in COVID-19. V shed 5 bases and J shed 4 bases, with 18 bases lying between them. Germline loops: CDR1 LNHDA, CDR2 SQIVND (reference sequence). This CDR3 contains 16 residues. The assay was immunoSEQ multiplex PCR, and TCRdb's table has in-frame clones only and misses some. The sample includes 150,000 to 200,000 clones, approximately 87% of them seen just once. This clonotype was obtained from a man between 65 and 85 years old with active or convalescent COVID-19. The genes are TRBV19 and TRBJ1-3, with D possibly matching TRBD1 (6 bases). The specimen sequenced was peripheral blood. The CDR3 is CASSLPRGANGNTIYF. The DNA for the CDR3 is TGTGCCAGTAGTTTGCCTCGGGGGGCGAACGGAAACACCATATATTTT. Looking up the rest from reference TRBV19 and TRBJ1-3 gives the full variable domain: DGGITQSPKYLFRKEGQNVTLSCEQNLNHDAMYWYRQDPGQGLRLIYYSQIVNDFQKGDIAEGYSVSREKKESFPLTVTSAQKNPTAFYLCASSLPRGANGNTIYFGEGSWLTVV.